This T cell receptor (beta chain) was retrieved from a study of blood T cell repertoires in COVID-19. For the study at large: Sources were T cells, B-cell-depleted T cells, or PBMCs; the material itself was cDNA or gDNA.

V lost 3 bases and J 8 bases, leaving 19 bases between the germline ends. In germline, CDR1 is KGHDR, CDR2 SFDVKD. The CDR3 consists of 16 residues. In the original workflow: It was from reference gene primer amplification that nucleated cell counts were estimated. Libraries were prepared by immunoSEQ multiplex PCR; TCRdb keeps only in-frame clonotypes and omits some of them. V and J calls and clone size are copied from that table; D and trimming were computed from the DNA. The profile shows 150,000 to 200,000 clones, 85% to 95% of them singletons. This sequence originates from a woman aged 45-59 years with acute or convalescent COVID-19. Sequencing input: peripheral blood. This chain connects TRBV24-1 to TRBJ2-1, with a tentative D call TRBD1 (7 bases). The CDR3 region has the DNA TGTGCCACCAGTGATCCCAGGGGGGCTAGCCTCGATGAGCAGTTCTTC. It is translated as CATSDPRGASLDEQFF.